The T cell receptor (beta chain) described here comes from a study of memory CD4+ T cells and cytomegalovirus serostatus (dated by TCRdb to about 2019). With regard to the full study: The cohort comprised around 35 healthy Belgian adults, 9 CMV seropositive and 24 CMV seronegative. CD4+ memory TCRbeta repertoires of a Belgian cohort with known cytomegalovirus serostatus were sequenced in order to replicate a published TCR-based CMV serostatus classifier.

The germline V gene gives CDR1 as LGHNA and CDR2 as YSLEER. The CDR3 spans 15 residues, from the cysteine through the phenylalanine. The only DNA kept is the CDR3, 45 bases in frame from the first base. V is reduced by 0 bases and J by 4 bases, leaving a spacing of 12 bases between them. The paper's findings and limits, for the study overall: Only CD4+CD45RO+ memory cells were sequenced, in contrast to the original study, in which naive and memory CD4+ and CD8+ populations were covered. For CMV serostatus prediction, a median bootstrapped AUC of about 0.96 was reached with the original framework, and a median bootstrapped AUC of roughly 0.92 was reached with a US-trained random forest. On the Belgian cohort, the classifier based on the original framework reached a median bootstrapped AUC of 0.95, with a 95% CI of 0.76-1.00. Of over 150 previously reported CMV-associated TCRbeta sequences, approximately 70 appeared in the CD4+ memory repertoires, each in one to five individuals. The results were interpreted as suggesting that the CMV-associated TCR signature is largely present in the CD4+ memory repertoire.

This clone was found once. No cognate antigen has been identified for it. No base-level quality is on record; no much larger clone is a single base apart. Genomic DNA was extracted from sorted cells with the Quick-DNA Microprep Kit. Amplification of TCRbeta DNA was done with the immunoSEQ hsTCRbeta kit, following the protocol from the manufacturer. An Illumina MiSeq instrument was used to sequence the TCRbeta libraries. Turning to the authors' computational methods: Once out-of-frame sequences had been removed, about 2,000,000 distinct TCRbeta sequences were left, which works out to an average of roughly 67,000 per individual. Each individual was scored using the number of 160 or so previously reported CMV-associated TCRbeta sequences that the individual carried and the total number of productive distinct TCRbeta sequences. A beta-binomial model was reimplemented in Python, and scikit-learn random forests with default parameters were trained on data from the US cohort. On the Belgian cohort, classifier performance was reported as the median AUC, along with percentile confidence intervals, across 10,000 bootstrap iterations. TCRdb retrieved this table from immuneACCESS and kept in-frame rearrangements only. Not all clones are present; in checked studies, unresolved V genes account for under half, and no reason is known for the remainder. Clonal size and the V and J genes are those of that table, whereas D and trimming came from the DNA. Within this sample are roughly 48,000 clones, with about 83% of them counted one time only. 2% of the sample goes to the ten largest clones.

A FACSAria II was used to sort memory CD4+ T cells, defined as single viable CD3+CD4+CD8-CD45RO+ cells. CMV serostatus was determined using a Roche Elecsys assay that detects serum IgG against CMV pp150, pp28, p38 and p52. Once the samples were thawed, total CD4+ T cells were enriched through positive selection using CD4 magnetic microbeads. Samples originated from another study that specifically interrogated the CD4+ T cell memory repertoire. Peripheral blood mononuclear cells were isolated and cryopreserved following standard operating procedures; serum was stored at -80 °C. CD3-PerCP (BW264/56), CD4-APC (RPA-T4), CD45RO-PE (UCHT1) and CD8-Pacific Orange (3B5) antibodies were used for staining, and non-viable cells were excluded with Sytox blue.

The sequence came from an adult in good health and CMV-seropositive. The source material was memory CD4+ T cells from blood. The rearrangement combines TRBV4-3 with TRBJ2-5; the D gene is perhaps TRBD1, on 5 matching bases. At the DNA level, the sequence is TGCGCCAGCAGCCAAGATAGGGGTACAGGAGAGACCCAGTACTTC. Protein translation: CASSQDRGTGETQYF.